This entry is about one T cell receptor beta chain. This clone has more than one count but fewer than ten. Its antigen is unknown. No base quality information exists; no much larger clone differs at one position. This same CDR3 is encoded by further DNA sequences in the sample. The entire isolated RNA was reverse transcribed using the High Capacity cDNA Reverse Transcription Kit, and thus expressed TCRB transcripts were sequenced. Naive, central memory and regulatory T cell samples underwent deep immunoSEQ sequencing, averaging around 3.9 million total reads per sample. Sorted cells were lysed in RLT buffer, and RNA was extracted using DNase-treated RNeasy Micro or Mini kits according to cell number. Each cell subset was processed on its own to prevent cross-contamination, while patient and healthy donor samples were processed together. The immunoSEQ multiplex PCR was used to amplify TCRB sequences from cDNA, yielding 87-bp fragments that span the CDR3 region. The amplicons were sequenced using the Illumina HiSeq platform. The authors' analysis ran thus. Synthetic template baselines were used to correct PCR bias computationally, reads within Hamming distance 2 were collapsed together, and singletons that could not be merged were discarded. Reads were aligned against IMGT to assign V, D and J genes, CDR3 length and insertions or deletions at six rearrangement sites. Within each subset, clonotype counts were normalized to sorted cell number, after which true diversity and Gini coefficients were computed with the tcR R package. The overlap coefficient, calculated on TCRB nucleotide sequences, was used to quantify repertoire sharing. Out-of-frame TCRB sequences from naive cells were analyzed as a proxy for the pre-selection repertoire. This immuneACCESS table, as held by TCRdb, lists in-frame sequences with V and J called but not all clones. Of the missing ones, under half trace to an unresolved V gene in checked studies; the others have no known cause. V and J calls and clone size come straight from that table; D and trimming were deduced from the DNA. The sample includes 970,000 or so clones, with 15% to 20% observed a single time. The leading ten clones occupy 0.023% of the sample.

The source of the sample is a study of beta chain features in type 1 diabetes (dated by TCRdb to 2016 to 2019). About the investigation overall: Mean age, gender distribution, total cell number and subset yield did not differ between patients and healthy donors. A total of 107,917,701 sorted cells were examined across all samples, and RNA yield correlated strongly with the number of cells per subset. In the study, TCRB repertoires of sorted circulating CD4+ T cell subsets from recently diagnosed type 1 diabetes patients were compared with those of matched healthy donors. Naive and central memory subsets were obtained from all 30 or so donors, but regulatory and stem cell-like memory subsets were isolated from only 8 patients and roughly eight healthy donors. Broad study findings and their caveats: Fewer insertions and more nucleotide deletions at VDJ recombination sites were observed in patients with type 1 diabetes, implying thymic rearrangement abnormalities. Because cDNA was sequenced instead of genomic DNA, highly expressing activated cells could be over-represented, though the groups showed no difference in activation or CD3 levels. PCR might favor shorter templates, but patient and control samples were amplified and corrected together, so any skew would affect both groups equally. A moderate but significant shortening of TCRB CDR3 length was observed in type 1 diabetes patients in all four CD4+ subsets. Naive, central memory and regulatory TCRB repertoires appeared to be more alike among patients than among healthy donors. Only small numbers of individuals were included in the HLA sub-analyses, which left unresolved whether HLA type had any influence on TCRB rearrangement.

From each donor, a single peripheral blood sample of about 100 mL on average was drawn into heparinised tubes. Using a panel that included CD45RO, CCR7, CD25, CD127, CD95 and CD27, naive, central memory, regulatory and stem cell-like memory CD4+ T cells were sorted on a BD FACSAria II. All sorted populations exceeded 95% purity. PBMCs were separated immediately by Lymphoprep density gradient centrifugation and were stained directly, without being cultured. So that batch effects would be minimized, each experiment stained and sorted samples in pairs, pairing one healthy donor with one patient. Taken from cysteine to phenylalanine, the CDR3 has 12 residues. Only the CDR3 DNA is retained, 36 bases long and in frame from the first base. The V and J ends are trimmed by 1 base and 5 bases, leaving 6 bases between them. Reading the germline V gene gives CDR1 KGHSH and CDR2 LQKENI.

The specimen sequenced was naive CD4+ T cells from blood. Taken with the paper, the label for cell subset or site translates to: true naive CD4+ T cells. This chain is built from TRBV18 and TRBJ2-7; the D gene cannot be named for sure. This clonotype was obtained from a woman younger than 35 in good health. CDR3 region: CASSPRRDEQYF. The sequenced DNA is TGTGCCAGCTCACCACGCAGAGACGAGCAGTACTTC.